This T cell receptor (beta chain) was retrieved from a study of blood T cell repertoires in COVID-19 (dated by TCRdb to 2020 to 2021). Context from the whole study: Samples covering the acute and convalescent phases of COVID-19 were provided by collaborators in the United States, Italy and Spain. The prospective study material was composed of cDNA or gDNA derived from T cells, B-cell-depleted T cells, or PBMCs. The repertoires were released in a freely available public database intended as a resource for research on the immune response to SARS-CoV-2. The dataset comprised deeply sampled blood TCRbeta repertoires from subjects exposed to, actively infected with, or recovered from COVID-19. The samples were drawn from two sources: the first 160 participants of the ongoing ImmuneRACE study, and 1,254 subjects contributed by 6 global collaborators. Where available, HLA class I and class II types were obtained from metadata supplied by the sample provider rather than from assay-based typing. A de-identified subject ID, COVID-19 status, age in years and sex were almost always included in the sample metadata. Overall results and qualifications from the work: How much clinical and demographic metadata was included differed by source and by participant, and the metadata was provided uncurated.

A remark on this clone: No cognate antigen has been identified for it. There are no base qualities to consult, and no much larger clone falls within one base.

Each collaborating institution followed its own protocols to collect whole blood in K2EDTA tubes. For TCRbeta analysis, collaborator samples were shipped as frozen whole blood, as isolated PBMCs, or as DNA extracted from either sample type. TCRbeta CDR3 regions were amplified from genomic DNA by means of the immunoSEQ Assay, a bias-controlled multiplex PCR. The authors' analysis ran thus. The number of nucleated cells in each sample was estimated by amplification of reference gene primers within the assay. Sequence reads were collapsed and filtered to measure the absolute abundance of every unique TCRbeta CDR3 rearrangement. Productive Simpson clonality was computed per sample as the square root of Simpson's diversity index over productive rearrangements. This is the immuneACCESS table as TCRdb keeps it, with only in-frame sequences that have V and J called. A part of the clones is gone; compared with another copy, unresolved V genes explain less than half, and the rest is unexplained. The DNA was the basis for D and trimming; V, J and clone size are from that table. The table for this sample lists about 84,000 clones; approximately 82% of them were counted only once. The ten largest clones represent 39% of the sample.

The germline V gene yields MDHEN for CDR1 and SYDVKM for CDR2. Spanning cysteine to phenylalanine, the CDR3 consists of 15 amino acids. The entry retains the CDR3 DNA only, 45 bases that are in frame from base 1. V was cut back by 1 base and J by 7 bases, leaving a gap of 14 bases between them. The sequenced sample was peripheral blood. The sequence is built from TRBV28 and TRBJ2-1, and TRBD1 may be the D gene, going by 7 matching bases. This receptor was obtained from a man older than 75 with active or convalescent COVID-19. CDR3 reads: CASSLLEGARNEQFF. The DNA sequence is TGTGCCAGCAGTTTATTGGAGGGGGCTCGGAATGAGCAGTTCTTC.